This entry describes one T cell receptor beta chain. This specimen comes from a study of T cells in Graves' hyperthyroidism and ophthalmopathy. V shed 8 bases and J 5 bases; nucleotides not matched to a gene: 13. Germline-derived CDR1 and CDR2 are SGHVS and FNYEAQ. The CDR3 extends over 16 amino acids. Researchers took RNA transcripts and amplified the TCR beta CDR3 regions from them. The study used the HTBI primer set for a first-round RT-PCR of the TCR CDR3. TCRdb redid the calling of the multiplex PCR reads with MiXCR, one entry per CDR3 protein. Counted here are over 350,000 distinct CDR3 sequences, 15% to 20% occurring once; the ten biggest clones make up around two fifths.

This chain uses TRBV7-6 with TRBJ2-2, with 8 bases aligning to TRBD2. The sequencing input was blood. The source is a man between 18 and 29 years old with Graves' ophthalmopathy. The chain's CDR3 is CASCPGLAGLTGELFF. The CDR3 DNA reads TGTGCCAGCTGCCCTGGACTAGCAGGGCTGACCGGGGAGCTGTTTTTT.